This T cell receptor beta chain was documented in a study of spatial heterogeneity in lung cancer. General study findings and limits: Tumor mutation count correlated with how many alpha and beta TCRs expanded intratumorally. Among tumor T cells, estimated coverage was roughly 7.4% for alpha chains and about 13% for beta chains.

Comments on this clonotype: Its antigen is unidentified.

Time point of the sample: sample taken at primary tumor resection. 72 TRACERx patients with early, untreated non-small cell lung cancer donated samples. Sequencing covered unsorted whole RNA taken from tumor, nontumor lung or frozen PBMC. Carried by each TCR cDNA molecule was a unique molecular identifier. MiXCR, applied by TCRdb to the 5' RACE reads, yields one record per CDR3 protein. The profile shows about 6,900 distinct CDR3 sequences, 12% of them singletons. Per the germline V gene, CDR1 is MNHNY and CDR2 is SVGAGI (reference sequence). With V trimmed by 9 bases and J by 3 bases, 3 bases remained unmatched. There are 14 residues in the CDR3.

The chain joins TRBV6-6 to TRBJ2-2, with 11 bases identical to TRBD1. Here the sequenced sample was lung tumor tissue, taken at surgery. This sequence was found in a male donor with early-stage non-small cell lung cancer. CDR3 region: CASADRGHTGELFF. CDR3 nucleotide sequence: TGTGCCAGTGCGGACAGGGGGCACACCGGGGAGCTGTTTTTT.